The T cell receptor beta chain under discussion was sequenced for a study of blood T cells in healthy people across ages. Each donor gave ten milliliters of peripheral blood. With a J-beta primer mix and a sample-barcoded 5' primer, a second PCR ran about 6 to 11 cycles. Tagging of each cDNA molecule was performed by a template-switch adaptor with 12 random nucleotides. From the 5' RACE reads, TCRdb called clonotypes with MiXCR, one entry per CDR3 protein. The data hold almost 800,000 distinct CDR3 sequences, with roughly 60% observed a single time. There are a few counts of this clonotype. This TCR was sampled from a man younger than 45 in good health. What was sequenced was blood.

CDR3 region: CSARGRVLWGTQYF. The CDR3 coding sequence is TGCAGTGCTAGAGGTCGAGTACTGTGGGGGACCCAGTACTTC. The V and J genes are TRBV20-1 and TRBJ2-5; no firm D call. Germline V gene data show CDR1 as DFQATT and CDR2 as SNEGSKA (reference sequence). V lost 1 base, J lost 7 bases, and 16 bases lay in between. The CDR3 length is 14 residues.